The sequence of this T cell receptor (beta chain) was determined in a study of blood T cell repertoires in COVID-19. Study in general: COVID-19 samples, acute and convalescent, were from the United States, Italy and Spain.

Patients at the Seattle site were enrolled during active infection and followed longitudinally. This CDR3 is built from 15 residues. The authors' processing: Counts of nucleated cells, estimated from reference gene primer amplification, were obtained. The repertoire was sequenced with immunoSEQ multiplex PCR; TCRdb's copy has only in-frame clones and lacks some. Clonal size and the V and J genes are those of that table, whereas D and trimming came from the DNA. This table has about 300,000 clones, about nine tenths appearing once. The receptor was derived from a woman in her thirties with COVID-19, enrolled during active disease. The chain recombines TRBV12-1 with TRBJ2-2; the table assigns TRBD1, which was not confirmed against the DNA. TRBV12-1 is noted as a pseudogene. Material: peripheral blood. The CDR3 DNA sequence: TGTGCCAGGGGTCACTTGGGCTGTATCACCGGGGAGCTGTTTTTT. This sequence encodes CARGHLGCITGELFF.